The 21 T cell receptor beta chains below come from one sample, sequenced in a study of T cells in Graves' hyperthyroidism and ophthalmopathy. Amplification of TCR beta CDR3 regions used RNA as the template. First-round RT-PCR with HTBI primers amplified the TCR CDR3 region. MiXCR was run by TCRdb on the multiplex PCR reads, yielding one entry per CDR3 protein. The sample lists hundreds of thousands of distinct CDR3 sequences; 14% were seen once. The sequenced sample consisted of blood. These receptors came from a woman aged 25 to 39 with Graves' hyperthyroidism that later progressed to Graves' ophthalmopathy.

This clonotype was picked up a small number of times. V is TRBV20-1 and J is TRBJ2-1; 13 positions agree with TRBD2. This CDR3 comprises 15 residues. CDR1 is DFQATT, CDR2 SNEGSKA, per germline (reference sequence). With V trimmed by 6 bases and J by 10 bases, 12 bases remained unmatched. The DNA of the CDR3 is TGCAGTGCCTTCCTAGGACTAGCGGGAGCTGAAGAGCAGTTCTTC. Its protein product is CSAFLGLAGAEEQFF.

This clonotype was found a few times. V and J are TRBV3-1 and TRBJ1-1; 8 positions match TRBD1. Germline V gives CDR1 LGHDT, CDR2 YNNKEL (reference sequence). The CDR3 sequence is 15 residues long. V was clipped by 4 bases and J by 3 bases; unmatched bases: 7. The CDR3 protein is CASSPWDRRDTEAFF. The CDR3 region has the DNA TGTGCCAGCAGCCCGTGGGACAGGCGGGACACTGAAGCTTTCTTT.

This clonotype has just a few counts. CDR3 region: CASSVSRGGYNEQFF. The CDR3 DNA follows: TGTGCCAGCAGCGTATCGAGAGGGGGCTACAATGAGCAGTTCTTC. The chain links TRBV9 to TRBJ2-1, with a tentative D call TRBD1 (6 bases). Germline CDR1 reads SGDLS; CDR2 reads YYNGEE. The CDR3 contains 15 residues. Deletions cut 1 base from V and 3 bases from J, with 11 bases between.

CDR3 DNA: TGTGCCAGCAGTCCACGGACAGGGTCCTTTTCTGGGGCCAACGTCCTGACTTTC. Its translation: CASSPRTGSFSGANVLTF. This chain connects TRBV28 to TRBJ2-6; 8 bases are shared with TRBD1. This CDR3 spans 18 amino acids. J was trimmed by 1 base and V by 5 bases; bases with no gene match: 10. Germline V gene sequence: CDR1 MDHEN, CDR2 SYDVKM.

As for this clonotype: A much bigger clone sits one base away, suggesting this may be a read error. This chain links TRBV19 with TRBJ2-7; weak D call: TRBD1 (6 bases). CDR1 LNHDA and CDR2 SQIVND come from the germline V gene (reference sequence). The CDR3 has 13 residues. The CDR3, as DNA: TGTGCCAGTGGGCAACAGGGTGGCGACGATCAGTACTTC. Encoded protein: CASGQQGGDDQYF.

To note about this clonotype: Relative to the germline gene, one junction end is altered; a read error may explain this. The chain uses TRBV6-5 and TRBJ2-2; weak D call: TRBD2 (5 bases). The CDR3 sequence is 12 residues long. CDR1 MNHEY and CDR2 SVGAGI come from the germline V gene. DNA of the CDR3: TGTGCCAGCAGTTTCGAGGGAAGGGAGTTGTTTTTT. This encodes CASSFEGRELFF.

This clonotype was found many times. This chain links TRBV12-3 or TRBV12-4 with TRBJ2-7; 10 bases align to TRBD1. This CDR3 region has 14 residues. The J segment lost 5 bases and the V segment lost 3 bases, leaving 4 bases of the junction unmatched. The CDR3 DNA reads TGTGCCAGCAGTTTCCGGGACAGGGGCCACGAGCAGTACTTC. It codes for CASSFRDRGHEQYF.

A few counts support this clonotype. J is TRBJ1-1 and V is TRBV19; the D gene is possibly TRBD1 (5 bases). The V end was cut by 2 bases, the J end by 6 bases, with 10 bases between. This CDR3 is 13 amino acids long. The germline V gene encodes CDR1 LNHDA and CDR2 SQIVND (reference sequence). Here the CDR3 reads CASSISQGSEAFF. In DNA form, the CDR3 reads TGTGCCAGTAGTATAAGTCAGGGCTCTGAAGCTTTCTTT.

This clonotype has a count of ten or more. The chain combines TRBV2 with TRBJ1-1; no clear D. Germline V gene data show CDR1 as SNHLY and CDR2 as FYNNEI. There are 13 residues in the CDR3. V lost 5 bases and J lost 0, with 7 bases in between. CDR3: CASSKTVNTEAFF. The CDR3 DNA sequence: TGTGCCAGCAGTAAGACGGTGAACACTGAAGCTTTCTTT.

This clonotype was counted at least ten times. The rearrangement uses TRBV7-8 and TRBJ2-5; maybe TRBD2 (7 bases). This CDR3 has 13 amino acids. V was pared by 10 bases and J by 3 bases, with 15 bases between. Germline CDR1 SGHVS, CDR2 FQNEAQ. The CDR3 region is CATQRGREETQYF. CDR3 nucleotides: TGTGCCACTCAAAGGGGGAGGGAAGAGACCCAGTACTTC.

This clonotype was observed a handful of times. This sequence may be a read error, since a much larger clone differs from it by one base. This rearrangement joins TRBV7-4 to TRBJ1-1, with D possibly matching TRBD1 (5 bases). This CDR3 spans 17 amino acids. Trimming pared 3 bases from V and 1 base from J, leaving 18 bases between. Germline V gene data show CDR1 as SGHVT and CDR2 as SQSDAQ. In nucleotides, the CDR3 is TGTGCCAGCAGCTTTTCGCGACCGAGGGGAGCGAACACTGAAGCTTTCTTT. Protein product: CASSFSRPRGANTEAFF.

This clonotype has ten or more counts. The rearrangement uses TRBV7-3 and TRBJ1-1; D not resolved. This CDR3 region has 13 residues. With 2 bases removed from V and 6 bases from J, the gap between germline ends came to 10 bases. The germline CDR1 and CDR2 sequences are SGHTA and FQGTGA. The CDR3 reads CASSLGREAEAFF. CDR3 sequence (DNA): TGTGCCAGCAGCTTAGGGCGGGAGGCTGAAGCTTTCTTT.

This chain connects TRBV29-1 to TRBJ2-6, with TRBD2 as a possible D gene (6 bases). Germline V gene sequence: CDR1 SQVTM, CDR2 ANQGSEA. The CDR3 consists of 19 residues. Trimming took 0 bases from V and 0 from J, leaving 18 bases between them. The CDR3: CSVEEGKRLGGSGANVLTF. Here the CDR3 DNA reads TGCAGCGTTGAAGAAGGGAAGAGACTAGGAGGCTCTGGGGCCAACGTCCTGACTTTC.

This clonotype was detected only a few times. The rearrangement links TRBV6-6 to TRBJ2-2; D call uncertain. The V and J ends lost 2 bases and 4 bases respectively, with 8 bases between them. The CDR3 sequence is 14 residues long. Germline assignment: CDR1 MNHNY and CDR2 SVGAGI (reference sequence). CDR3 amino acids: CASSYQPRTGELFF. The CDR3 nucleotides read TGTGCCAGCAGTTACCAACCACGCACCGGGGAGCTGTTTTTT.

This clonotype was recorded at least ten times. The chain couples TRBV6-5 to TRBJ1-2; weak D call: TRBD1 (5 bases). V dropped 1 base and J dropped 4 bases, with 16 bases sitting between them. The germline CDR1 and CDR2 sequences are MNHEY and SVGAGI. The CDR3 consists of 16 residues. CDR3 loop: CASSYFVRGKGYGYTF. The DNA of the CDR3 is TGTGCCAGCAGTTACTTTGTCCGGGGCAAGGGCTATGGCTACACCTTC.

This clonotype was counted many times. The chain links TRBV2 to TRBJ2-5; TRBD1 is a possible D gene (6 bases). The germline V and J ends were trimmed by 7 bases and 2 bases, with 8 bases remaining between them. The CDR3 spans 12 residues. The germline gives CDR1 SNHLY, CDR2 FYNNEI. The CDR3 here is CASMRGQETQYF. The CDR3 DNA reads TGTGCCAGCATGAGGGGGCAAGAGACCCAGTACTTC.

This clonotype was seen many times. The rearrangement joins TRBV24-1 to TRBJ1-5; no definite D call. The CDR3 runs to 16 residues. Germline V gene data show CDR1 as KGHDR and CDR2 as SFDVKD. The V end was cut by 0 bases, the J end by 0 bases, with 8 bases between. CDR3: CATSDLRDYSNQPQHF. The CDR3 DNA is TGTGCCACCAGTGATTTGCGGGATTATAGCAATCAGCCCCAGCATTTT.

This clonotype was counted ten times or more. The chain employs TRBV10-3 and TRBJ1-1, with D perhaps TRBD1 (5 bases). CDR3 size: 13 residues. Trimming took off 6 bases at V and 1 base at J, with 9 bases between the two ends. The germline V gene encodes CDR1 ENHRY and CDR2 SYGVKD. CDR3 in amino acids: CAIRPTENTEAFF. DNA for the CDR3: TGTGCCATCAGGCCGACAGAGAACACTGAAGCTTTCTTT.

The chain uses TRBV12-5 and TRBJ2-1; D ambiguous. The CDR3 loop spans 14 amino acids. V was cut by 5 bases and J by 5 bases, with 13 bases left in between. Germline V gene data show CDR1 as LGHNT and CDR2 as FRNRAP. Here the CDR3 reads CASGLGRDHNEQFF. The CDR3 DNA sequence: TGTGCTAGTGGTCTCGGAAGGGATCACAATGAGCAGTTCTTC.

This clonotype was recorded at least ten times. This chain's CDR3 is CASSPTPDLFHEQFF. The DNA of the CDR3 is TGTGCCAGCAGCCCAACCCCGGACCTTTTCCATGAGCAGTTCTTC. The chain recombines TRBV7-8 with TRBJ2-1; the D is unclear. The length of the CDR3 is 15 residues. Trimming left V 5 bases short and J 8 bases short, with 19 bases between. Germline V lookup: CDR1 SGHVS, CDR2 FQNEAQ.

This clonotype was recorded once. The CDR3 ends on some other residue instead of the conserved phenylalanine or tryptophan, so this is likely a read error. This chain joins TRBV7-8 and TRBJ2-7; TRBD1 might be the D (5 bases). The CDR3 has 16 amino acids. V was cut by 0 bases and J by 2 bases, with 14 bases left in between. CDR1 and CDR2 (germline): SGHVS, FQNEAQ. CDR3 in amino acids: CASSLASSAGPYEQYI. For the CDR3, the DNA is TGTGCCAGCAGCTTAGCATCCTCAGCAGGGCCCTACGAGCAGTACATC.